A selection of T cell receptor beta chains follows, all from one sample in a study of blood T cell repertoires in COVID-19. The protocol was immunoSEQ multiplex PCR, while the TCRdb copy is restricted to in-frame clones and leaves out a portion. The data hold 270,000 or so clones, with just over 90% observed a single time. Sequences were obtained from PBMCs or T cells enriched from blood (not recorded which). The source of these receptors is a woman in her thirties or forties with acute COVID-19. The CDR3 runs from the conserved cysteine through the conserved F or W. D genes are given only for firm matches. A row's size may be missing; if present it is once, few, many or a size class.

d_call clone_size j_call v_call cdr3_length cdr3_nt cdr3_aa
TRBD1 once TRBJ2-1 TRBV28 14 TGTGCCAGCGGGACAGACTCCTCCTACAATGAGCAGTTCTTC CASGTDSSYNEQFF
- - TRBJ1-5 TRBV27 15 TGTGCCAGCAGTTTGGAGGGTCAAGGCAATCAGCCCCAGCATTTT CASSLEGQGNQPQHF
TRBD1 - TRBJ1-3 TRBV7-6 16 TGTGCCAGCAGTCCGGGACAGGGGAGCTCTGGAAACACCATATATTTT CASSPGQGSSGNTIYF
- - TRBJ2-2 TRBV27 12 TGTGCCAGCAGTCTTTACACCGGGGAGCTGTTTTTT CASSLYTGELFF
- - TRBJ2-3 TRBV9 13 TGTGCCAGCACCCGCGGGGGCACAGATACGCAGTATTTT CASTRGGTDTQYF
- once TRBJ2-2 TRBV7-8 13 TGTGCCAGCAGCTTAGCACACCGGGTCGAGCTGTTTTTT CASSLAHRVELFF
- - TRBJ2-7 TRBV11-1 15 TGTGCCAGCAGCTTCCGCCCAGGCAGGGGCTACGAGCAGTACTTC CASSFRPGRGYEQYF
- - TRBJ2-1 TRBV11-3 12 TGTGCCAGCAGCTTAACTCGCAATGAGCAGTTCTTC CASSLTRNEQFF
TRBD1 - TRBJ1-2 TRBV3-1/TRBV3-2 14 TGTGCCAGCAGCCCGGGACAGGGGGCGAGAGGCTACACCTTC CASSPGQGARGYTF
TRBD1 - TRBJ2-7 TRBV7-2 15 TGTGCCAGCAGCACAGGGGGATCGGGTTCCTACGAGCAGTACTTC CASSTGGSGSYEQYF
TRBD2 - TRBJ2-3 TRBV5-5 18 TGTGCCAGCAGCTGGCCAGGGACTAGCGGGGCTGGCGCAGATACGCAGTATTTT CASSWPGTSGAGADTQYF
- - TRBJ2-5 TRBV2 14 TGTGCCAGCAGCCCCGCCGGGGTCGGGGAGACCCAGTACTTC CASSPAGVGETQYF
TRBD2 once TRBJ2-5 TRBV15 19 TGTGCCACCAGCAGAGATGGTAGCGGGGGGGTTGTAAGGTTAGAGACCCAGTACTTC CATSRDGSGGVVRLETQYF
- - TRBJ1-6 TRBV19 14 TGTGCCAGTAGCCCGCGAGTAGGGGGTTCACCCCTCCACTTT CASSPRVGGSPLHF
- - TRBJ1-2 TRBV5-1 14 TGCGCCAGCAGCTCAAAACAGGGAAACTATGGCTACACCTTC CASSSKQGNYGYTF
- - TRBJ2-3 TRBV19 13 TGTGCCAGTAGGTTCGCGGGCACAGATACGCAGTATTTT CASRFAGTDTQYF
- - TRBJ1-1 TRBV11-3 17 TGTGCCAGCAGCTTAGGTGGTGCTGCGGGGGGTGCGTCGTTGGCTTTCTTT CASSLGGAAGGASLAFF
TRBD2 - TRBJ2-1 TRBV19 16 TGTGCCAGTAGTACCCCTAAGCGGGGGGCGCGTGGTGAGCAGTTCTTC CASSTPKRGARGEQFF
TRBD2 - TRBJ2-7 TRBV7-6 16 TGTGCCAGCAGCCCCGGGACTAGCGGGGGGGCCCTGGAGCAGTACTTC CASSPGTSGGALEQYF
- few TRBJ2-1 TRBV6-5 14 TGTGCCAGTTCTAGGACATTATTATACAATGAGCAGTTCTTC CASSRTLLYNEQFF
- - TRBJ2-7 TRBV6-5 13 TGTGCCAGCAGCCTCAGGCCCTACAACGAGCAGTACTTC CASSLRPYNEQYF
- few TRBJ1-4 TRBV28 13 TGTGCCACCTCGAGCGGGTATAATGAAAAACTGTTTTTT CATSSGYNEKLFF
TRBD1 - TRBJ1-2 TRBV2 14 TGTGCCAGCAGTGATACAGGGGATTTGGACGGCTACACCTTC CASSDTGDLDGYTF
- - TRBJ2-7 TRBV11-2 16 TGTGCCAGCAGCTTCGGTCCAGGGTCGAGGACGTACGAGCAGTACTTC CASSFGPGSRTYEQYF
TRBD1 - TRBJ2-3 TRBV10-3 14 TGTGCCAACTCTGGACAGGGGAATGATGATACGCAGTATTTT CANSGQGNDDTQYF
TRBD2 - TRBJ2-3 TRBV14 16 TGTGCCAGCAGCCCATCTAGCGGGAGTGACACAGATACGCAGTATTTT CASSPSSGSDTDTQYF
- - TRBJ1-6 TRBV3-1/TRBV3-2 14 TGTGCCAGCAGCCGCAGGGAGGGTAATTCACCCCTCCACTTT CASSRREGNSPLHF
TRBD2 - TRBJ2-1 TRBV25-1 16 TGTGCCAGCAGTACTACTAGCGGGAGGGCCCTCGGTGAGCAGTTCTTC CASSTTSGRALGEQFF
- few TRBJ1-2 TRBV7-3 13 TGTGCCAGCAGCCAAGACAGTAACTATGGCTACACCTTC CASSQDSNYGYTF
TRBD1 - TRBJ2-7 TRBV29-1 13 TGCAGCGTTGTCATACAGGGGTATAACGAGCAGTACTTC CSVVIQGYNEQYF
TRBD1 - TRBJ2-7 TRBV6-6 15 TGTGCCAGCAGTTACCAGGGACAGGGTAAACTCGAGCAGTACTTC CASSYQGQGKLEQYF
- once TRBJ2-1 TRBV2 13 TGTGCCAGCAGTGACAGGGACTACAATGAGCAGTTCTTC CASSDRDYNEQFF
- - TRBJ1-1 TRBV7-9 15 TGTGCCAGCAGCCGTTATACGACAGGCAACGCTGAAGCTTTCTTT CASSRYTTGNAEAFF
- - TRBJ1-1 TRBV5-6 14 TGTGCCAGCAGCTTGGCCAGGGGTGGAACTGAAGCTTTCTTT CASSLARGGTEAFF
- - TRBJ1-5 TRBV30 13 TGTGCCTGGAGGGACGGGAGGGATCAGCCCCAGCATTTT CAWRDGRDQPQHF
- - TRBJ2-7 TRBV5-8 12 TGTGCCAGCAGCTTACAACATTACGAGCAGTACTTC CASSLQHYEQYF
- - TRBJ1-4 TRBV6-5 14 TGTGCCAGCAGTTATGCAGGGTTCGGTGAAAAACTGTTTTTT CASSYAGFGEKLFF
TRBD2 - TRBJ2-7 TRBV5-1 16 TGCGCCAGCAGCTTGAGGCCTAGCGGGGGCCCTTCCGAGCAGTACTTC CASSLRPSGGPSEQYF
- - TRBJ2-5 TRBV5-1 14 TGCGCCAGCAGTTCAGCAGGGGGGCAGGAGACCCAGTACTTC CASSSAGGQETQYF
- - TRBJ2-5 TRBV7-8 15 TGTGCCAGCAGCTTAAGCTTGGCAGGGCAAGAGACCCAGTACTTC CASSLSLAGQETQYF
- once TRBJ1-3 TRBV11-3 13 TGTGCCAGCAGCTTTTCTCTCGGGGGCACCATATATTTT CASSFSLGGTIYF
- - TRBJ1-2 TRBV12-1 18 TGTGCCAGCATTTCACCCGGACAGGGAATCCCCTCTGACTATGGCTACACCTTC CASISPGQGIPSDYGYTF
- - TRBJ1-2 TRBV28 13 TGTGCCAGCAGACTTAGGGGTAACTATGGCTACACCTTC CASRLRGNYGYTF
TRBD2 - TRBJ2-3 TRBV7-2 19 TGTGCCAGCAGCTTAGTCGGGCTAGCGGGGGTCGGTAGCACAGATACGCAGTATTTT CASSLVGLAGVGSTDTQYF
- - TRBJ2-3 TRBV29-1 14 TGCAGCGCCCGACTGGTTTCTAGCACAGATACGCAGTATTTT CSARLVSSTDTQYF
- - TRBJ1-3 TRBV18 18 TGTGCCAGCTCACCGCGGATGAGGGAGGGAAGAGGAGGAAACACCATATATTTT CASSPRMREGRGGNTIYF